This T cell receptor beta chain derives from a study of blood T cell repertoires in COVID-19. Whole-study context: PBMCs, B-cell-depleted T cells, or T cells provided the cDNA or gDNA that made up the material.

Authors' analysis steps: For nucleated cells, counts were estimated from reference gene primer amplification. Clones were read by immunoSEQ multiplex PCR, and TCRdb kept only the in-frame ones, dropping some. From that table come the V and J calls and clone size; the DNA was used to work out D and trimming. The table has 230,000 or so clones, nearly 90% seen once. Trimming removed 2 bases from V and 2 bases from J, with 13 bases in between. The length of the CDR3 is 16 residues. The germline gives CDR1 SGHTA, CDR2 FQGNSA. The source material was peripheral blood. The V and J genes are TRBV7-2 and TRBJ2-1; D possibly corresponds to TRBD2 (5 bases). The sequence derives from a woman aged 60-70 years with COVID-19, enrolled during active disease. The CDR3: CASSLWAGDPYNEQFF. The CDR3 bases are TGTGCCAGCAGCTTATGGGCGGGCGACCCCTACAATGAGCAGTTCTTC.